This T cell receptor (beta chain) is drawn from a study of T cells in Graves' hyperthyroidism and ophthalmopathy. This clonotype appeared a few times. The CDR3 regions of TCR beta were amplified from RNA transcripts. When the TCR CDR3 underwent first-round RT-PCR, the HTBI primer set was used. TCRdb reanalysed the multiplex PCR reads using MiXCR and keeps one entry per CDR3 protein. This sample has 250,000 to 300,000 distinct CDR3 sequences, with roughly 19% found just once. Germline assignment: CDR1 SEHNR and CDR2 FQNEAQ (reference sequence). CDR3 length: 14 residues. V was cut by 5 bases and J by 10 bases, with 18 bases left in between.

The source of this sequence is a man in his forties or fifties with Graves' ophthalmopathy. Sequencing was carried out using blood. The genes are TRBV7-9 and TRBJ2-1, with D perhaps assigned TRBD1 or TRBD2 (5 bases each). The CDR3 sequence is CASSPPGPSNEQFF. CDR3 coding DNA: TGTGCCAGCAGCCCTCCGGGACCTAGCAACGAGCAGTTCTTC.